This section outlines one TCR beta chain sequence together with its context. Germline CDR1 reads SGHRS; CDR2 reads YFSETQ. The CDR3 is made up of 16 amino acids. V shed 4 bases, J shed 8 bases, and the junction held 14 bases outside the gene matches. The data are from a study of blood T cell repertoires in COVID-19. The overall study: Acute-phase and convalescent COVID-19 samples originated in the United States, Italy and Spain.

TCRdb's copy holds only in-frame clones and misses some; the assay was immunoSEQ multiplex PCR. The repertoire holds more than 100,000 clones, 80% seen once, with approximately 16% in the top ten. The chain carries TRBV5-1 and TRBJ2-1, with 8 bases identical to TRBD1. The sample taken for sequencing was peripheral blood. This clonotype was sampled from a man aged 55-75 years with active or convalescent COVID-19. The CDR3 region has the DNA TGCGCCAGCAGCCGGGGACAGGACCTTAGGTTCGATGAGCAGTTCTTC. Encoded protein: CASSRGQDLRFDEQFF.